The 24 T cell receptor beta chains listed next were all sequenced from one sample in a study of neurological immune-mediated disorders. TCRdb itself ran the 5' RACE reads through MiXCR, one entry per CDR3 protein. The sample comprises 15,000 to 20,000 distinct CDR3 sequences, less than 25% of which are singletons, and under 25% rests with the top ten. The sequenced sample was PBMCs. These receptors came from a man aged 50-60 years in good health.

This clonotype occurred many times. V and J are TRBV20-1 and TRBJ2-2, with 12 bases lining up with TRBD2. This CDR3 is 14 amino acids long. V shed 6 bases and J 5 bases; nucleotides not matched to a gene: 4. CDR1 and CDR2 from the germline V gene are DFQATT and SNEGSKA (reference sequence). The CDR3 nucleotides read TGCAGTGCCTCCGGGACTAGCGGGACCGGGGAGCTGTTTTTT. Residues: CSASGTSGTGELFF.

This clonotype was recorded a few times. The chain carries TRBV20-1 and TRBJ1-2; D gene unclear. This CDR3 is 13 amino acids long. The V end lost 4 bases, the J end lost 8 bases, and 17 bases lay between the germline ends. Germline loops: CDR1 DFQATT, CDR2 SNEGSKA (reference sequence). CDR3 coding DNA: TGCAGTGCTATATTACAGACGATCTGGGGCTACACCTTC. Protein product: CSAILQTIWGYTF.

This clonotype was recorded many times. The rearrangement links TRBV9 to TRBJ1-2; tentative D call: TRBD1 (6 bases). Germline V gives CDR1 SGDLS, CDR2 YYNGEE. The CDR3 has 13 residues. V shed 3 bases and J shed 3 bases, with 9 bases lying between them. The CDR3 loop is CASSAYRDYGYTF. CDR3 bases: TGTGCCAGCAGCGCCTACAGGGACTATGGCTACACCTTC.

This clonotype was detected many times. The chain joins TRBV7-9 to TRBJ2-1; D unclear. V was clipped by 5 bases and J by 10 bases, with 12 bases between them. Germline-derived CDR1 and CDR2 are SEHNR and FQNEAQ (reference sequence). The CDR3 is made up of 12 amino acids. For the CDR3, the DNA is TGTGCCAGCAGCCTTGCCTTGGGAGAGCAGTTCTTC. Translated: CASSLALGEQFF.

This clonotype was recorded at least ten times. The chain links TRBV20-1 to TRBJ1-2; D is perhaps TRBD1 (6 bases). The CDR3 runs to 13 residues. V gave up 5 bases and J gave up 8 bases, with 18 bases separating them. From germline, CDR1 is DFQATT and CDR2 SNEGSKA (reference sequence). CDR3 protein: CSAWTALGGGYTF. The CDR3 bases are TGCAGTGCTTGGACAGCTCTTGGGGGGGGCTACACCTTC.

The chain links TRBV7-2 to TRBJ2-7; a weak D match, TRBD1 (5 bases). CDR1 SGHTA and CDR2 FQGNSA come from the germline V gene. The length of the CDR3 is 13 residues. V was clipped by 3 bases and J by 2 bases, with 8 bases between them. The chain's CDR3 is CASSFKGAYEQYF. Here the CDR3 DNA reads TGTGCCAGCAGCTTTAAAGGGGCCTACGAGCAGTACTTC.

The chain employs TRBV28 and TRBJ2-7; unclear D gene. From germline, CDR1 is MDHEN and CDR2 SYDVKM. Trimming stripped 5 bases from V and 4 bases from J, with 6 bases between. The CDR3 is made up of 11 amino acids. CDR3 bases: TGTGCCAGCAGTCCACAGTACGAGCAGTACTTC. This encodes CASSPQYEQYF.

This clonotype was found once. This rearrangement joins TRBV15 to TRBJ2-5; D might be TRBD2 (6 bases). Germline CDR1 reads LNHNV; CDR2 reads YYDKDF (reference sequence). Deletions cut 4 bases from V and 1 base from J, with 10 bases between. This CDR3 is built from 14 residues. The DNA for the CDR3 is TGTGCCACCAGCACCGGCGGGGTCCAAGAGACCCAGTACTTC. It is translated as CATSTGGVQETQYF.

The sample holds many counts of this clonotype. This CDR3 reads CSASFGSGDEQYF. CDR3 nucleotides: TGCAGTGCTAGTTTTGGCAGCGGGGACGAGCAGTACTTC. The chain recombines TRBV20-1 with TRBJ2-7, with 7 bases matching TRBD2. Germline lookup yields CDR1 DFQATT and CDR2 SNEGSKA (reference sequence). The junction had 7 bases not matched to a gene; V was cut back by 3 bases and J by 5 bases. The CDR3 sequence is 13 residues long.

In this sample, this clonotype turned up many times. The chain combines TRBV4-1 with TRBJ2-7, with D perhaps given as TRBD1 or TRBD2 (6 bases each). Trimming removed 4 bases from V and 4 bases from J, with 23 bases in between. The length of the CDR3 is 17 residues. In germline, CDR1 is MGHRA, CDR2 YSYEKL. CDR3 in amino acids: CASSPRGRRFGRYEQYF. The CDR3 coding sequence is TGCGCCAGCAGCCCAAGGGGGAGGCGGTTTGGCAGATACGAGCAGTACTTC.

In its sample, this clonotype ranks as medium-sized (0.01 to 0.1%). CDR3 loop: CASSQLGVDIQYF. The CDR3, as DNA: TGCGCCAGCAGCCAATTGGGGGTTGACATTCAGTACTTC. V usage is TRBV4-1 and J usage is TRBJ2-4; D is tentatively TRBD1 or TRBD2 (5 bases each). The CDR3 loop spans 13 amino acids. V gave up 2 bases and J gave up 8 bases, with 10 bases separating them. Per germline, CDR1 MGHRA and CDR2 YSYEKL.

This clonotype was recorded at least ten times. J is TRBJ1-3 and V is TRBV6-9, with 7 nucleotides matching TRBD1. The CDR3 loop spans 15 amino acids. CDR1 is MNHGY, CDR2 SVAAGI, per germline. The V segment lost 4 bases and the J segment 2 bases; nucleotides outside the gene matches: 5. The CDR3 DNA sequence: TGTGCCAGCAGTTCCGACAGGGTGCCTGGAAACACCATATATTTT. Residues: CASSSDRVPGNTIYF.

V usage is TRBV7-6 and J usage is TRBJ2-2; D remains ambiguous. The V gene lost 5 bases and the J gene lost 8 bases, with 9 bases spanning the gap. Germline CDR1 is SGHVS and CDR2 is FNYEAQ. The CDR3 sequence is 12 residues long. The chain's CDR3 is CASSTPAGELFF. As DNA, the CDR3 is TGTGCCAGCAGCACCCCCGCGGGGGAGCTGTTTTTT.

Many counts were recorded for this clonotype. CDR3 residues: CASSFGAEYEQYF. The CDR3 DNA sequence: TGTGCCAGCAGCTTTGGTGCGGAATACGAGCAGTACTTC. The chain joins TRBV7-7 to TRBJ2-7, with unresolved D. The V gene lost 3 bases and the J gene lost 4 bases, with 10 bases spanning the gap. This CDR3 has 13 residues. Germline V gives CDR1 SSHAT, CDR2 FNYEAQ (reference sequence).

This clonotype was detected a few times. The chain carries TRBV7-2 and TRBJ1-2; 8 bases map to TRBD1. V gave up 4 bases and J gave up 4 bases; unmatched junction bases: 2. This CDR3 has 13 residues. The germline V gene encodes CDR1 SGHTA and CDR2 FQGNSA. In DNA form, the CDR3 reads TGTGCCAGCAGCTCTACAGGGGGCTATGGCTACACCTTC. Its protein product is CASSSTGGYGYTF.

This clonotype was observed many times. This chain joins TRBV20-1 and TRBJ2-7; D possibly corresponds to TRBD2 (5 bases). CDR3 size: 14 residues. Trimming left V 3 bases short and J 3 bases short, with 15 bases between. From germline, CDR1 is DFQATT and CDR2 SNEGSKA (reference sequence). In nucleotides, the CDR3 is TGCAGTGCTAGCCCGGCTAGCCGCGACTACGAGCAGTACTTC. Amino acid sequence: CSASPASRDYEQYF.

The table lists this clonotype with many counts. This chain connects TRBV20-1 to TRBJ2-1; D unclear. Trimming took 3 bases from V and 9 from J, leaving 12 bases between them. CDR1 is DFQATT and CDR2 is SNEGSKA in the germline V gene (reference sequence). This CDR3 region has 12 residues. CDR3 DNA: TGCAGTGCTAGCCGCCGAAAGAGTGAGCAGTTCTTC. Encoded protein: CSASRRKSEQFF.

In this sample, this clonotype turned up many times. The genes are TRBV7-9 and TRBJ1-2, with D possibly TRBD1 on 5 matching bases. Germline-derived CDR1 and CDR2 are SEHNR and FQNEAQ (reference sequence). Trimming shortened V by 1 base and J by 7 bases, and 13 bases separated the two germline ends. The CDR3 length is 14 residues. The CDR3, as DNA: TGTGCCAGCAGCTTAGTTCAGGGTGGTCCTGGCTACACCTTC. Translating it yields CASSLVQGGPGYTF. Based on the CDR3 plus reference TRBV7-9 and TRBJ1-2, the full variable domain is DTGVSQNPRHKITKRGQNVTFRCDPISEHNRLYWYRQTLGQGPEFLTYFQNEAQLEKSRLLSDRFSAERPKGSFSTLEIQRTEQGDSAMYLCASSLVQGGPGYTFGSGTRLTVV.

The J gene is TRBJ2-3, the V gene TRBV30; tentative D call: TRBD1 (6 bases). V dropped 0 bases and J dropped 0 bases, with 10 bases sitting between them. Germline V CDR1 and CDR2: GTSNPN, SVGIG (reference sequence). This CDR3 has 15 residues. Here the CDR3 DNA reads TGTGCCTGGAGTGTAGGACAGACTAGCACAGATACGCAGTATTTT. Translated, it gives CAWSVGQTSTDTQYF.

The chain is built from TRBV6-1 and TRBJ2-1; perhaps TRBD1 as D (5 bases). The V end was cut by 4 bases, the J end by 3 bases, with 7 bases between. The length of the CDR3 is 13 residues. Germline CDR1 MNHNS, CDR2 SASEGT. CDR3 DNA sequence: TGTGCCAGCAGTGGACAGTACTACAATGAGCAGTTCTTC. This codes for CASSGQYYNEQFF.

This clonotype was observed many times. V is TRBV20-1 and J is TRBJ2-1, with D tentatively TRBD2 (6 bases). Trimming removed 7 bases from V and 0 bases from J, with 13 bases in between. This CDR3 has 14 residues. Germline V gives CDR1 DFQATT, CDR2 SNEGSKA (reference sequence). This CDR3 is CSGGGMSSYNEQFF. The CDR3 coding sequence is TGCAGTGGGGGCGGGATGAGCTCCTACAATGAGCAGTTCTTC.

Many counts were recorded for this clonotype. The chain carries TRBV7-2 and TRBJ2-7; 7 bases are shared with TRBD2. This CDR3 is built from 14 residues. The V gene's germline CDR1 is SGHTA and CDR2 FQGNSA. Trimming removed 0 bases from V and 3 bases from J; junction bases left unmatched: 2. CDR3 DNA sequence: TGTGCCAGCAGCTTAGCAGGACTAGTCTACGAGCAGTACTTC. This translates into CASSLAGLVYEQYF.

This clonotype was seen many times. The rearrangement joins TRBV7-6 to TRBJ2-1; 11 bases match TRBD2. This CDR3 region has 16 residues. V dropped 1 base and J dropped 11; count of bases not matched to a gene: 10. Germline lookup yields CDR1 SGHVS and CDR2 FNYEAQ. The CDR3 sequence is CASSLEASGGWEKQFF. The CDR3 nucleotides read TGTGCCAGCAGCTTAGAGGCTAGCGGGGGGTGGGAGAAGCAGTTCTTC. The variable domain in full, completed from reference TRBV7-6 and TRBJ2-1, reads GAGVSQSPRYKVTKRGQDVALRCDPISGHVSLYWYRQALGQGPEFLTYFNYEAQQDKSGLPNDRFSAERPEGSISTLTIQRTEQRDSAMYRCASSLEASGGWEKQFFGPGTRLTVL.

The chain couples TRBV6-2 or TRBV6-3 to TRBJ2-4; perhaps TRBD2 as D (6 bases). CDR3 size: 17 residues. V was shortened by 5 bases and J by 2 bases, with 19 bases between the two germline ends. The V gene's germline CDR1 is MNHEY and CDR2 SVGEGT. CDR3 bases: TGTGCCAGCAGTCCCACCCTCGGGACTGCCACCAAAAACATTCAGTACTTC. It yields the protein CASSPTLGTATKNIQYF.